This T cell receptor beta chain appears in the sequencing data of a study of blood T cell repertoires in COVID-19. Across the whole study: The cDNA or gDNA used as material had been derived from T cells, B-cell-depleted T cells, or PBMCs.

Seattle cases were enrolled at active infection and followed longitudinally. The germline CDR1 and CDR2 sequences are MDHEN and SYDVKM. Deletions cut 1 base from V and 6 bases from J, with 9 bases between. The CDR3 covers 14 residues. Per the original data handling: It was from reference gene primer amplification that nucleated cell counts were estimated. Assay: immunoSEQ multiplex PCR; the TCRdb copy retains only in-frame clones and omits some. Clonal size and the V and J genes are those of that table, whereas D and trimming came from the DNA. The sample comprises 150,000 to 200,000 clones, around nine tenths of which are singletons, and about a tenth rests with the top ten.

The origin of this receptor is a woman in her 70s with COVID-19, enrolled during active disease. The chain is built from TRBV28 and TRBJ1-4; D is unclear. Sequencing used peripheral blood. The CDR3 loop is CASSLSVGDEKLFF. CDR3 nucleotide sequence: TGTGCCAGCAGTTTATCAGTTGGTGATGAAAAACTGTTTTTT.